This T cell receptor beta chain was captured by sequencing in a study of regulatory T cells in long-lasting Graves disease. In its sample, this clonotype was seen a few times. The antigen is not known. Library construction for TCR beta used iRepertoire HTBI primers and Arm-PCR of CDR3 regions. TCRdb re-derived calls from the multiplex PCR reads in MiXCR, one entry per CDR3 protein. Seen here are fewer than 450,000 distinct CDR3 sequences, 15% observed once, and the top ten hold roughly 7.7%. The study, taken as a whole, reports: Persistent disease samples used TRBV28, TRBJ1-2 and TRBJ2-5 preferentially.

Stated time point: newly diagnosed GD, antithyroid drugs for less than 3 months. Extracted RNA from PBMCs served as the source of the TCR library. The authors drew patients from an endocrinology department in Xi'an, China. Trimming removed 4 bases from V and 0 bases from J; junction bases left unmatched: 9. The length of the CDR3 is 18 residues. CDR1 and CDR2 from the germline V gene are SGHAT and FQNNGV. These sequences were also reported in another study, on T cells in Graves' hyperthyroidism and ophthalmopathy. That study reports: When the TCR CDR3 underwent first-round RT-PCR, the HTBI primer set was used. Before onset, ophthalmopathy was predicted by the model a median 6.5 months earlier.

The sequenced sample was peripheral blood mononuclear cells (PBMCs), obtained at new diagnosis, from a patient treated with antithyroid drugs. The J gene is TRBJ2-6, the V gene TRBV11-2; TRBD1 matches 7 bases. The receptor was derived from a woman aged 40-49 years with Graves disease. DNA of the CDR3: TGTGCCAGCAGCTCCTGGACAGGTGTTCTCTCTGGGGCCAACGTCCTGACTTTC. Protein sequence: CASSSWTGVLSGANVLTF. The full variable domain, completed using reference TRBV11-2 and TRBJ2-6, is EAGVAQSPRYKIIEKRQSVAFWCNPISGHATLYWYQQILGQGPKLLIQFQNNGVVDDSQLPKDRFSAERLKGVDSTLKIQPAKLEDSAVYLCASSSWTGVLSGANVLTFGAGSRLTVL.